Below, one T cell receptor (beta chain) is given with its context. V was trimmed by 0 bases and J by 6 bases, leaving 17 bases between them. The length of the CDR3 is 17 residues. The germline CDR1 and CDR2 sequences are LGHNA and YNFKEQ. This entry is derived from a study of shared T cell receptors in the human thymus. Produced via immunoSEQ multiplex PCR; TCRdb's table is partial and in-frame only. Among under 850,000 clones listed, roughly 90% were seen once. The sample was also reused in another study, on human thymus T cells. That report adds: The donors were infants in Finland with congenital heart defects, otherwise immunologically healthy. Resected material from corrective heart surgery provided the thymus tissue analysed. Repertoires from thymus and blood appeared to show biased V and J gene usage. Highly overlapping thymic repertoires in unrelated individuals were reported by related research.

The chain carries TRBV4-2 and TRBJ2-2, with no clear D. The sequence was collected from a boy in the first two years of life with a congenital heart defect. The specimen was thymocytes. CDR3 coding DNA: TGTGCCAGCAGCCAAGAGCCCGATCCTCCTAGATCCGGGGAGCTGTTTTTT. It translates to CASSQEPDPPRSGELFF.